The source of this TCR beta chain is a study of neoadjuvant anti-PD-1 for oral cavity cancer. With 0 bases clipped from V and 6 bases from J, the junction kept 6 bases outside the gene matches. CDR1 LGHNA and CDR2 YNFKEQ come from the germline V gene. The CDR3 consists of 16 residues. Sequenced by immunoSEQ multiplex PCR; TCRdb stores in-frame clones only, minus some. The sample shows about 7,000 clones, 40% to 60% of them seen only once. This receptor was taken from a person aged 35 to 85 with oral cavity squamous cell carcinoma. The sample consisted of tumor tissue, taken before nivolumab (anti-PD-1) treatment. This chain connects TRBV4-2 to TRBJ2-1; 9 bases line up with TRBD2. The CDR3 sequence is CASSQDFSGSGNEQFF. CDR3 coding DNA: TGTGCCAGCAGCCAAGATTTTAGCGGGAGCGGCAATGAGCAGTTCTTC.